This T cell receptor (beta chain) originates from a study of T cells in Graves' hyperthyroidism and ophthalmopathy. General observations from the study: The model forecast ophthalmopathy, anticipating it by a median approximately 6.2 months before onset.

Authors of the study amplified TCR beta CDR3 regions from RNA transcripts. The TCR CDR3 was amplified in a first-round RT-PCR using the HTBI primer set. A single record per CDR3 protein comes from TCRdb applying MiXCR to the multiplex PCR reads. The data show about 700,000 distinct CDR3 sequences, roughly 15% seen once. Disease duration under 2 months; hyperthyroidism patients were aged 18 to 65. The authors took PBMCs from about 9.5 ml fresh peripheral blood. About this clonotype: The target antigen is unknown.

The ends were cut back, 3 bases at V and 6 bases at J, with 6 bases in the middle. This CDR3 has 11 amino acids. The sequenced sample consisted of blood. The chain couples TRBV12-3 or TRBV12-4 to TRBJ2-7; D is ambiguous. The sequence came from a woman younger than 30 with Graves' hyperthyroidism. CDR3 sequence reads: CASSFGSEQYF. The CDR3 DNA is TGTGCCAGCAGTTTTGGCAGCGAGCAGTACTTC.